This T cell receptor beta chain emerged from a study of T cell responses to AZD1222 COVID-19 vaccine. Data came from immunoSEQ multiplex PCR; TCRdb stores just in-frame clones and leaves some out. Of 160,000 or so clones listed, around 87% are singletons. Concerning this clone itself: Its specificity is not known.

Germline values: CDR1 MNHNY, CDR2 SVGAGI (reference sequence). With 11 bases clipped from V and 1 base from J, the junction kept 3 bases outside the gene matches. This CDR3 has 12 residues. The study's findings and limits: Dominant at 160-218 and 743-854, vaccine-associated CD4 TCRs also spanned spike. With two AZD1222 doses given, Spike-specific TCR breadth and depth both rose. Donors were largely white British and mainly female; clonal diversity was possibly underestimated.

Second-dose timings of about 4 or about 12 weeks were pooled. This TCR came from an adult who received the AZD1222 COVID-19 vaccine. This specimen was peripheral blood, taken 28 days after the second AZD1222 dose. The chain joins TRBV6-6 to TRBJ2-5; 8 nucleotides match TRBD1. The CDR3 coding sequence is TGTGCCTGCGGACAGGGCCAAGAGACCCAGTACTTC. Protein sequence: CACGQGQETQYF.